The rows below give T cell receptor beta chains drawn from one sample of a study of identical twins. TCRdb redid the calling of the 5' RACE reads with MiXCR, one entry per CDR3 protein. The sample has around 490,000 distinct CDR3 sequences, approximately 20% seen once. The data were also submitted as part of a second study, on yellow fever vaccine responses in identical twins.

The sequenced sample was CD4+ T cells sorted from blood. The receptors originated from a woman between 18 and 29 years old in good health. Each CDR3 is given with its conserved first and last residue. The order of the fields is V gene, clone size, J gene, D gene, CDR3 DNA, CDR3 protein. D genes are given only for firm matches. Clone sizes are given selectively: once, few, many, or a class where the clone is expanded.

TRBV11-2	few	TRBJ2-1	-	TGTGCCAGCAGCCTAGTTGGGCGGCTCCCCTACAATGAGCAGTTCTTC	CASSLVGRLPYNEQFF
TRBV18	-	TRBJ2-7	-	TGTGCCAGCTCACCACCTCCCGGCGGGCCAGCCTACGAGCAGTACTTC	CASSPPPGGPAYEQYF
TRBV2	few	TRBJ2-3	-	TGTGCCAGCAAAGCGGAGGAAAGAGATACGCAGTATTTT	CASKAEERDTQYF
TRBV5-1	-	TRBJ2-7	-	TGCGCCAGCAGTGAAAATTACGAGCAGTACTTC	CASSENYEQYF
TRBV7-9	few	TRBJ2-5	TRBD1	TGTGCCAGCAGCCAACAGGGACAGTCGGGTGAGACCCAGTACTTC	CASSQQGQSGETQYF
TRBV5-1	once	TRBJ2-7	TRBD2	TGCGCCAGCAGCTTGAGCGGGGATTTTATCGAGCAGTACTTC	CASSLSGDFIEQYF
TRBV20-1	-	TRBJ2-3	-	TGCAGTGCTTCCTCCGTCCATACGCAGTATTTT	CSASSVHTQYF
TRBV28	once	TRBJ2-1	-	TGTGCCAGCAGTTTGGTGAGGGTAGGTAATGAGCAGTTCTTC	CASSLVRVGNEQFF
TRBV5-1	-	TRBJ1-2	TRBD1	TGCGCCAGCAGCGTACAGGGGGCGGGAGGCTACACCTTC	CASSVQGAGGYTF
TRBV14	few	TRBJ2-1	TRBD2	TGTGCCAGCAGCTCAAGCGGGAGAGATTACAATGAGCAGTTCTTC	CASSSSGRDYNEQFF
TRBV4-2	-	TRBJ2-1	-	TGTGCCAGCAGCCAAGACGCCCAGGGCCGGCGCAATGAGCAGTTCTTC	CASSQDAQGRRNEQFF
TRBV4-1	-	TRBJ2-1	-	TGCGCCAGCAGCCAAGATCTACTAGCAGACTCCTACAATGAGCAGTTCTTC	CASSQDLLADSYNEQFF
TRBV12-3/TRBV12-4	few	TRBJ2-2	-	TGTGCCAGCAGTTTAGCTCAAAGGGGGGAGCTGTTTTTT	CASSLAQRGELFF
TRBV25-1	few	TRBJ2-1	-	TGTGCCTGCAGACGGGCGGGTGAGCAGTTCTTC	CACRRAGEQFF
TRBV5-6	-	TRBJ2-5	-	TGTGCCAGCAGCGAAATTGGACAGCCCGAGACCCAGTACTTC	CASSEIGQPETQYF
TRBV10-3	-	TRBJ2-6	-	TGTGCCATCAGCCAAGAGGGAACTGGGGCCAACGTCCTGACTTTC	CAISQEGTGANVLTF
TRBV12-3/TRBV12-4	few	TRBJ2-1	-	TGTGCCAGCGTTCTTAGTGAGCAGTTCTTC	CASVLSEQFF
TRBV29-1	few	TRBJ2-2	TRBD2	TGCAGCGTTTGGTCCCGGTCTAGCGGGAACACCGGGGAGCTGTTTTTT	CSVWSRSSGNTGELFF
TRBV12-3/TRBV12-4	once	TRBJ2-1	-	TGTGCCAGCAGTTTAAACTGGGGGGGCGATGAGCAGTTCTTC	CASSLNWGGDEQFF
TRBV20-1	-	TRBJ1-4	-	TGCAGTGCCCTAAACCGGGCAACTAATGAAAAACTGTTTTTT	CSALNRATNEKLFF
TRBV18	few	TRBJ2-7	TRBD1	TGTGCCAGCTCACCCGACAGGGGGCCCTACGAGCAGTACTTC	CASSPDRGPYEQYF
TRBV6-2/TRBV6-3	few	TRBJ2-7	-	TGTGCCAGCACCGACCTTCCCTACGAGCAGTACTTC	CASTDLPYEQYF
TRBV7-6	-	TRBJ1-6	-	TGTGCCAGCAGCTTAGAGGCAGGCTCTCCTTCACCCCTCCACTTT	CASSLEAGSPSPLHF
TRBV11-2	-	TRBJ2-7	-	TGTGCCAGCAGCTTATCATCCGGGAGAAACTTCTACGAGCAGTACTTC	CASSLSSGRNFYEQYF
TRBV6-5	-	TRBJ2-1	TRBD2	TGTGCCAGCAGTTTAGCGGGAGGTGTGAATGAGCAGTTCTTC	CASSLAGGVNEQFF
TRBV6-5	few	TRBJ2-7	TRBD2	TGTGCCAGCAGTTACTCCCAAGGGTCGGCCGGGACTAGTTCTTTCGAGCAGTACTTC	CASSYSQGSAGTSSFEQYF
TRBV9	few	TRBJ2-5	-	TGTGCCAGCAGCCTTGGAATGCAGCAAGAGACCCAGTACTTC	CASSLGMQQETQYF
TRBV27	few	TRBJ1-1	-	TGTGCCAGCCGCGGGATTAGAACTGAAGCTTTCTTT	CASRGIRTEAFF
TRBV19	few	TRBJ2-7	TRBD2	TGTGCCAGTAGCAGCAACACTAGAAGCGGGAGTAACTACGAGCAGTACTTC	CASSSNTRSGSNYEQYF
TRBV7-8	few	TRBJ2-2	TRBD2	TGTGCCAGCAGCAAGGGACTAGCGGGGGAATCGAACACCGGGGAGCTGTTTTTT	CASSKGLAGESNTGELFF
TRBV4-1	few	TRBJ2-5	TRBD2	TGCGCCAGCAGCCAAGATCGGACTAGCGGGGAGACCCAGTACTTC	CASSQDRTSGETQYF
TRBV3-1	few	TRBJ2-5	TRBD2	TGTGCCAGCAGCCCCCGGACTAGCGGACAAGAGACCCAGTACTTC	CASSPRTSGQETQYF
TRBV20-1	-	TRBJ2-3	-	TGCAGTGCTAGAGAGCCCCGGGGGGCTATCCACACAGATACGCAGTATTTT	CSAREPRGAIHTDTQYF
TRBV6-1	-	TRBJ2-3	-	TGCGCCAGCCTTTCGCAGGGTGGCCCAGATACGCAGTATTTT	CASLSQGGPDTQYF
TRBV5-1	-	TRBJ2-1	-	TGCGCCAGCAGCCTGATGGAGGCCTCCAATGAGCAGTTCTTC	CASSLMEASNEQFF
TRBV2	few	TRBJ1-1	TRBD1	TGTGCCAGCAGGGACAGGGAGATAGCTTTCTTT	CASRDREIAFF
TRBV7-2	-	TRBJ2-3	-	TGTGCCAGCAGCTTAGGGTTGAAGGGGTTCACAGATACGCAGTATTTT	CASSLGLKGFTDTQYF
TRBV12-3/TRBV12-4	-	TRBJ1-3	TRBD1	TGTGCCAGCAGTCCACAGGGGCTGGATGGAAACACCATATATTTT	CASSPQGLDGNTIYF
TRBV28	-	TRBJ2-1	-	TGTGCCAGCAGTTTATCGAGGGGGGGCTGGGGCTACAATGAGCAGTTCTTC	CASSLSRGGWGYNEQFF
TRBV5-1	few	TRBJ2-5	-	TGCGCCAGCAGCTTCCAGGGGAGAGAGACCCAGTACTTC	CASSFQGRETQYF
TRBV7-9	few	TRBJ2-5	TRBD1	TGTGCCAGCAGCTTAGGGGACAGGGAGGCGGAGACCCAGTACTTC	CASSLGDREAETQYF
TRBV2	few	TRBJ2-2	-	TGTGCCAGCAGTGCCCAGCGGCCGAACACCGGGGAGCTGTTTTTT	CASSAQRPNTGELFF
TRBV24-1	few	TRBJ2-5	-	TGTGCCACCAGTGAGAGTCGAAGAGAGACCCAGTACTTC	CATSESRRETQYF
TRBV12-3/TRBV12-4	few	TRBJ1-1	-	TGTGCCAGCAGTTTGAGCCGGGGAGCGGTGACTGAAGCTTTCTTT	CASSLSRGAVTEAFF
TRBV10-3	-	TRBJ1-1	TRBD1	TGTGCCACAGGACAGGGGATTCTGAACACTGAAGCTTTCTTT	CATGQGILNTEAFF
TRBV20-1	few	TRBJ2-7	-	TGCAGTGCGTCGGACGGATTCTACGAGCAGTACTTC	CSASDGFYEQYF
TRBV6-5	-	TRBJ2-6	-	TGTGCCAGCAGTTACGTTTTCGGACGGACTGGGGCCAACGTCCTGACTTTC	CASSYVFGRTGANVLTF